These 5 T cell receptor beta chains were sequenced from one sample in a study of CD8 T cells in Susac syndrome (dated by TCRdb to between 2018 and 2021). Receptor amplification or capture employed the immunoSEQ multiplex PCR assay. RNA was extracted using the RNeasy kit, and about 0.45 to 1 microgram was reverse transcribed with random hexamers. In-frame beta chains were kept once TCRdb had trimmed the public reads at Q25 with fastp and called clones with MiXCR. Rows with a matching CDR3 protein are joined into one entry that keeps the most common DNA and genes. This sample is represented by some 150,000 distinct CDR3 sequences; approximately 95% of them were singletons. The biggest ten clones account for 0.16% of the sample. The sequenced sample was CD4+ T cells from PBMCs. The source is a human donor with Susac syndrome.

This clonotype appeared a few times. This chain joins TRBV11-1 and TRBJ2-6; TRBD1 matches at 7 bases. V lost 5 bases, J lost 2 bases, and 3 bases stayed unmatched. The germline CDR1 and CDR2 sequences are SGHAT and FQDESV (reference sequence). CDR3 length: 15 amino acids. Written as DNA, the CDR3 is TGTGCCAGCAGCCCCGACAGGGCTGGGGCCAACGTCCTGACTTTC. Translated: CASSPDRAGANVLTF. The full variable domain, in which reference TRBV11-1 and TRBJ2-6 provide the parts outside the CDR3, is EAEVAQSPRYKITEKSQAVAFWCDPISGHATLYWYRQILGQGPELLVQFQDESVVDDSQLPKDRFSAERLKGVDSTLKIQPAELGDSAMYLCASSPDRAGANVLTFGAGSRLTVL.

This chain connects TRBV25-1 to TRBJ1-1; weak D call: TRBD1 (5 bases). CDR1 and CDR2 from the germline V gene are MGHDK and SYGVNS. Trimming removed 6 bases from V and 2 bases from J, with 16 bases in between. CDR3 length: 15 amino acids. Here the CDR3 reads CASRGEELRNTEAFF. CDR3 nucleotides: TGTGCCAGCAGGGGGGAGGAGTTGAGAAACACTGAAGCTTTCTTT.

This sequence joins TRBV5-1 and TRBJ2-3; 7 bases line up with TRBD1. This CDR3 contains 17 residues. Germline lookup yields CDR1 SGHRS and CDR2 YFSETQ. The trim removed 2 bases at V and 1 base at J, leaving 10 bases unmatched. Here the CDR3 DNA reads TGCGCCAGCAGCTTCCTGAGACAGGGAGTGGGCACAGATACGCAGTATTTT. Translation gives CASSFLRQGVGTDTQYF. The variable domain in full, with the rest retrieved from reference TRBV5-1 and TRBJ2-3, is KAGVTQTPRYLIKTRGQQVTLSCSPISGHRSVSWYQQTPGQGLQFLFEYFSETQRNKGNFPGRFSGRQFSNSRSEMNVSTLELGDSALYLCASSFLRQGVGTDTQYFGPGTRLTVL.

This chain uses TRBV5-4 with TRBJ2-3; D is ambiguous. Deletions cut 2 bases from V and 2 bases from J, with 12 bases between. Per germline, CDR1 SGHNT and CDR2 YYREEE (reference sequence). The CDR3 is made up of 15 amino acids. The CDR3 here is CASSLDWQATDTQYF. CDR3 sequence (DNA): TGTGCCAGCAGCTTAGATTGGCAGGCCACAGATACGCAGTATTTT.

The CDR3 DNA is TGCAGTGCTAGACTCCGACCCAACGAGTACTTC. Translated, it gives CSARLRPNEYF. The chain couples TRBV20-1 to TRBJ2-7; D not certain. The CDR3 extends over 11 amino acids. Between the trimmed V and J ends, which lost 2 bases and 11 bases, there was a span of 13 bases. Germline V gives CDR1 DFQATT, CDR2 SNEGSKA (reference sequence).